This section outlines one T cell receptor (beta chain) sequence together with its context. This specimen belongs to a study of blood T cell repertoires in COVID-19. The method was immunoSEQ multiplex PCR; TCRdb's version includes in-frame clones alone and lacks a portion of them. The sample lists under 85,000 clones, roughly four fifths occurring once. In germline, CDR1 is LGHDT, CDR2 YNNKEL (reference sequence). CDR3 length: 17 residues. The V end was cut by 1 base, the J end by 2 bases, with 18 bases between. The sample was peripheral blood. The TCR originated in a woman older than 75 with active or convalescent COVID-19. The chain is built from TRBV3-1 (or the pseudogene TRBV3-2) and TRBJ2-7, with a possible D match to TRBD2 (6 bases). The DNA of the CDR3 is TGTGCCAGCAGCCAAGGCCTCAGCCGCGCGGGAACCTACGAGCAGTACTTC. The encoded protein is CASSQGLSRAGTYEQYF.